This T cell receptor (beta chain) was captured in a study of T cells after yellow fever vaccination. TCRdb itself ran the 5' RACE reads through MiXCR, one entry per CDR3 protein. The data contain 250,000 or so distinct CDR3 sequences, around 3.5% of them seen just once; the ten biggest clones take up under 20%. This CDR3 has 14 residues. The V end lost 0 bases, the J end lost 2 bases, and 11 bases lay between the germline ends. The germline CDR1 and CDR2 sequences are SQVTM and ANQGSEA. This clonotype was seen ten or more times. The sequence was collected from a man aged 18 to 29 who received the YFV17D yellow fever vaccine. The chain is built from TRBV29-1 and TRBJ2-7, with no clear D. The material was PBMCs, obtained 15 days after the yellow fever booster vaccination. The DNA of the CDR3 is TGCAGCGTTGAAGATCGGATGCAGGCCTACGAGCAGTACTTC. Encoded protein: CSVEDRMQAYEQYF.